This T cell receptor (beta chain) was observed in a study of T cells after yellow fever vaccination. TCR cDNA, made by 5'RACE template switching, carried an added universal primer site and UMIs. TCRdb re-called the 5' RACE reads with MiXCR, one entry per CDR3 protein. The table has over 130,000 distinct CDR3 sequences, 7.7% seen once. The V and J ends lost 5 bases and 7 bases respectively, with 11 bases between them. The CDR3 runs to 13 residues. Germline loops: CDR1 SGHTA, CDR2 FQGNSA. Study results and caveats: After the booster, over 95% of CD4 and roughly nine tenths of CD8 primary-response clones were re-detected. Contamination by abundant bulk-population clonotypes could be present in FACS-sorted repertoires.

In this sample, this clonotype turned up many times. Antigen specificity is unknown. The TCR originated in a young man who received the YFV17D yellow fever vaccine. This chain links TRBV7-2 with TRBJ1-4; unclear D gene. Sequences were derived from CD4+ T cells sorted from PBMCs, sampled 5 days after the yellow fever booster vaccination. CDR3 DNA sequence: TGTGCCAGCAGCAAGGGAGTTGGTGAAAAACTGTTTTTT. It is translated as CASSKGVGEKLFF. The whole variable domain, filled in from reference TRBV7-2 and TRBJ1-4, reads GAGVSQSPSNKVTEKGKDVELRCDPISGHTALYWYRQSLGQGLEFLIYFQGNSAPDKSGLPSDRFSAERTGGSVSTLTIQRTQQEDSAVYLCASSKGVGEKLFFGSGTQLSVL.